This TCR beta chain was identified during a study of blood T cell repertoires in COVID-19. Study background: Specimens from acute and convalescent COVID-19 originated in the United States, Italy and Spain. The cDNA or gDNA used as material had been derived from T cells, B-cell-depleted T cells, or PBMCs.

The repertoire was sequenced with immunoSEQ multiplex PCR; TCRdb's copy has only in-frame clones and lacks some. This table has just over 300,000 clones, roughly 90% appearing once. The CDR3 is made up of 15 amino acids. Germline CDR1 reads SGDLS; CDR2 reads YYNGEE. J was trimmed by 1 base and V by 4 bases; bases with no gene match: 2. Sequencing input: PBMCs or T cells enriched from blood (not recorded which). The chain uses TRBV9 and TRBJ2-1, with 10 positions matching TRBD2. The sequence was collected from a woman younger than 30 who had recovered from COVID-19. CDR3 DNA: TGTGCCAGCAGCACTAGCGGGGCGTCCTACAATGAGCAGTTCTTC. It translates to CASSTSGASYNEQFF.